This T cell receptor (beta chain) was identified in a study of monozygotic twins with inflammatory bowel disease. Notes on the study in general: Repertoire similarity did not differ between concordant and discordant twins, perhaps due to limited power. Nothing supported a single strong signal or clonotype that was associated with IBD.

Germline assignment: CDR1 MNHEY and CDR2 SVGAGI. The CDR3 has 13 residues. Turning to this clonotype: Its antigen is not identified.

Total RNA amounting to about 3,600 ng went into each TCR library. Eight separate reactions for every sample produced the cDNA. From its re-call of the 5' RACE reads, TCRdb lists each CDR3 protein once, without DNA. Its table records around 210,000 distinct CDR3 sequences. The sample comprised blood. This sequence was found in a human donor with ulcerative colitis or Crohn's disease, or a healthy co-twin of an affected twin (not recorded which). J is TRBJ2-7 and V is TRBV6-5; the TCRdb call, TRBD2, lacks DNA for checking. The CDR3 sequence: CAVTGGFPYEQYF.